The rows below give T cell receptor beta chains drawn from one sample of a study of blood T cells in healthy people across ages. TCRdb reprocessed the 5' RACE reads via MiXCR and lists one record per CDR3 protein. Of hundreds of thousands of distinct CDR3 sequences in the sample, approximately 50% were seen once. Sequencing was performed on blood. All receptors derive from a man in his 60s in good health. Each CDR3 is given with its conserved first and last residue. D genes are given only for firm matches. Clone size is not always given. Where it is, it says once, few, many or a class for expanded clones.

d_gene: .
j_gene: TRBJ2-7
v_gene: TRBV29-1
abundance: many
CDR3nt: TGCAGCGTTGAAGCTCGGGGGCAAGGCGAGCAGTACTTC
CDR3aa: CSVEARGQGEQYF

d_gene: TRBD1
j_gene: TRBJ1-6
v_gene: TRBV5-1
abundance: .
CDR3nt: TGCGCCAGCAGCTTGGACGGGACAGGTTATTCACCCCTCCACTTT
CDR3aa: CASSLDGTGYSPLHF

d_gene: TRBD2
j_gene: TRBJ2-1
v_gene: TRBV5-5
abundance: many
CDR3nt: TGTGCCAGCAGCTTTGGGCGGGGGGCCGGGGGTGAGCAGTTCTTC
CDR3aa: CASSFGRGAGGEQFF

d_gene: .
j_gene: TRBJ2-5
v_gene: TRBV11-2
abundance: .
CDR3nt: TGTGCCGGCAGCTTAGATCTTTGGAAGACCCAGTACTTC
CDR3aa: CAGSLDLWKTQYF

d_gene: .
j_gene: TRBJ2-1
v_gene: TRBV4-1
abundance: many
CDR3nt: TGCGCCAGCAGCCAAGAGCTCGTACAGACATGGGGCAATGAGCAGTTCTTC
CDR3aa: CASSQELVQTWGNEQFF

d_gene: .
j_gene: TRBJ2-6
v_gene: TRBV19
abundance: .
CDR3nt: TGTGCCAGTAGTATGGGAGAGAGCTCTGGGGCCAACGTCCTGACTTTC
CDR3aa: CASSMGESSGANVLTF

d_gene: .
j_gene: TRBJ2-5
v_gene: TRBV27
abundance: .
CDR3nt: TGTGCCAGCAGTTCCAGGGCAGTGGCCCAAGAGACCCAGTACTTC
CDR3aa: CASSSRAVAQETQYF

d_gene: .
j_gene: TRBJ1-5
v_gene: TRBV6-1
abundance: .
CDR3nt: TGTGCCAGCAGTATTGATCAGGGATATAGCAATCAGCCCCAGCATTTT
CDR3aa: CASSIDQGYSNQPQHF

d_gene: .
j_gene: TRBJ2-5
v_gene: TRBV4-1
abundance: many
CDR3nt: TGCGCCAGCAGCCAAGATTGGGGACGGAGCACGCAAGAGACCCAGTACTTC
CDR3aa: CASSQDWGRSTQETQYF

d_gene: .
j_gene: TRBJ2-2
v_gene: TRBV20-1
abundance: .
CDR3nt: TGCAGTGCTAGAGTACCGGGCCCCTACACCGGGGAGCTGTTTTTT
CDR3aa: CSARVPGPYTGELFF

d_gene: .
j_gene: TRBJ2-5
v_gene: TRBV6-2/TRBV6-3
abundance: .
CDR3nt: TGTGCCAGCAGTTATGTTTTTACAGTAACCCAAGAGACCCAGTACTTC
CDR3aa: CASSYVFTVTQETQYF

d_gene: .
j_gene: TRBJ2-1
v_gene: TRBV6-5
abundance: once
CDR3nt: TGTGCCAGCAGTGCGCCAGAGACCTACAATGAGCAGTTCTTC
CDR3aa: CASSAPETYNEQFF

d_gene: .
j_gene: TRBJ1-1
v_gene: TRBV5-1
abundance: .
CDR3nt: TGCGCCAGCAGACCCGCCCGGGTTGGGACTGAAGCTTTCTTT
CDR3aa: CASRPARVGTEAFF

d_gene: .
j_gene: TRBJ2-5
v_gene: TRBV15
abundance: .
CDR3nt: TGTGCCACCAGCAGGGACCTCCTAGAGACCCAGTACTTC
CDR3aa: CATSRDLLETQYF

d_gene: TRBD2
j_gene: TRBJ2-3
v_gene: TRBV20-1
abundance: .
CDR3nt: TGCAGTGCTAGGACTAGCGGAGTGAGCACAGATACGCAGTATTTT
CDR3aa: CSARTSGVSTDTQYF

d_gene: .
j_gene: TRBJ2-3
v_gene: TRBV10-3
abundance: .
CDR3nt: TGTGCCATCAGTGATATGGTGGCTGAAGGCGGGGCGGCTCTTAGCACAGATACGCAGTATTTT
CDR3aa: CAISDMVAEGGAALSTDTQYF

d_gene: .
j_gene: TRBJ2-5
v_gene: TRBV15
abundance: .
CDR3nt: TGTGCCACCAGCAGAGACGAGGGACAAGAAGAGACCCAGTACTTC
CDR3aa: CATSRDEGQEETQYF

d_gene: TRBD2
j_gene: TRBJ2-5
v_gene: TRBV12-3/TRBV12-4
abundance: many
CDR3nt: TGTGCCAGCAGCGGACTAGCGGAAGAGACCCAGTACTTC
CDR3aa: CASSGLAEETQYF

d_gene: .
j_gene: TRBJ2-5
v_gene: TRBV5-1
abundance: .
CDR3nt: TGCGCCAGCAGCTTGCCGGCACCCCAAGAGACCCAGTACTTC
CDR3aa: CASSLPAPQETQYF

d_gene: .
j_gene: TRBJ1-5
v_gene: TRBV28
abundance: .
CDR3nt: TGTGCCAGCAGTTTAAGGGGGGGAGGTCAGCCCCAGCATTTT
CDR3aa: CASSLRGGGQPQHF

d_gene: .
j_gene: TRBJ2-1
v_gene: TRBV4-2
abundance: .
CDR3nt: TGTGCCAGCAGCCAAGAGGGGGTAGCGGTAAACAATGAGCAGTTCTTC
CDR3aa: CASSQEGVAVNNEQFF

d_gene: TRBD2
j_gene: TRBJ2-5
v_gene: TRBV4-1
abundance: few
CDR3nt: TGCGCCAGCAGCCAAGATCCTAGCGGGGGGTTACAAGAGACCCAGTACTTC
CDR3aa: CASSQDPSGGLQETQYF

d_gene: .
j_gene: TRBJ2-1
v_gene: TRBV29-1
abundance: .
CDR3nt: TGCAGCGTTGAAGATTTGGGCAATGAGCAGTTCTTC
CDR3aa: CSVEDLGNEQFF

d_gene: .
j_gene: TRBJ2-1
v_gene: TRBV7-9
abundance: few
CDR3nt: TGTGCCAGCAGCCTAGGGACGTATGAGAATGAGCAGTTCTTC
CDR3aa: CASSLGTYENEQFF

d_gene: TRBD1
j_gene: TRBJ2-1
v_gene: TRBV2
abundance: .
CDR3nt: TGTGCCAGCAGTCAGGACAGGTATGACAATGAGCAGTTCTTC
CDR3aa: CASSQDRYDNEQFF

d_gene: TRBD2
j_gene: TRBJ2-2
v_gene: TRBV7-9
abundance: once
CDR3nt: TGTGCCAGCAGCCCCCTGGCGGGAGATTTCACCGGGGAGCTGTTTTTT
CDR3aa: CASSPLAGDFTGELFF

d_gene: .
j_gene: TRBJ2-3
v_gene: TRBV6-1
abundance: .
CDR3nt: TGTGCCAGCAGGGGGATTCAAGGAAGCACAGATACGCAGTATTTT
CDR3aa: CASRGIQGSTDTQYF

d_gene: .
j_gene: TRBJ1-3
v_gene: TRBV21-1
abundance: .
CDR3nt: TGTGCCAGCAGCACGGGACGGACCCGCTCTGGAAACACCATATATTTT
CDR3aa: CASSTGRTRSGNTIYF

d_gene: .
j_gene: TRBJ2-5
v_gene: TRBV4-2
abundance: .
CDR3nt: TGTGCCGGCAGCCAAGATGGGGGTCGGGGATACCAAGAGACCCAGTACTTC
CDR3aa: CAGSQDGGRGYQETQYF

d_gene: .
j_gene: TRBJ2-6
v_gene: TRBV20-1
abundance: few
CDR3nt: TGCAGTGCCTGGAGGTCTGGGGCCAACGTCCTGACTTTC
CDR3aa: CSAWRSGANVLTF

d_gene: .
j_gene: TRBJ1-2
v_gene: TRBV7-9
abundance: .
CDR3nt: TGTGCCAGCAGCCAAGAGGGTCGTGGCTACACCTTC
CDR3aa: CASSQEGRGYTF

d_gene: .
j_gene: TRBJ1-1
v_gene: TRBV7-9
abundance: .
CDR3nt: TGTGCCAGCAGCCGAGGCGGGAGAAACACTGAAGCTTTCTTT
CDR3aa: CASSRGGRNTEAFF

d_gene: .
j_gene: TRBJ1-2
v_gene: TRBV6-5
abundance: .
CDR3nt: TGTGCCAGCAGTTACTCAGGCAGGGGCAACTATGGCTACACCTTC
CDR3aa: CASSYSGRGNYGYTF

d_gene: TRBD2
j_gene: TRBJ2-5
v_gene: TRBV4-2
abundance: .
CDR3nt: TGTGCCAGCAGCCACCGGGGGGAAGAGACCCAGTACTTC
CDR3aa: CASSHRGEETQYF

d_gene: TRBD1
j_gene: TRBJ2-7
v_gene: TRBV18
abundance: few
CDR3nt: TGTGCCAGCTCACCACTTGGACAGGATTCCTACGAGCAGTACTTC
CDR3aa: CASSPLGQDSYEQYF

d_gene: .
j_gene: TRBJ2-7
v_gene: TRBV20-1
abundance: .
CDR3nt: TGCAGTGCCCTCGGCCTGGGGCCTTACGAGCAGTACTTC
CDR3aa: CSALGLGPYEQYF

d_gene: TRBD2
j_gene: TRBJ2-1
v_gene: TRBV20-1
abundance: .
CDR3nt: TGCAGTGCTAGAGATAGGCTGGCGGGGGGATTGGGTGAGCGGTTCTTC
CDR3aa: CSARDRLAGGLGERFF

d_gene: .
j_gene: TRBJ2-1
v_gene: TRBV2
abundance: .
CDR3nt: TGTGCCAGGGGGGGGGCGAGCGGCTCCTACAATGAGCAGTTCTTC
CDR3aa: CARGGASGSYNEQFF

d_gene: .
j_gene: TRBJ1-1
v_gene: TRBV18
abundance: .
CDR3nt: TGTGCCAGCTCACCACCGTCCAGACAGAACACTGAAGCTTTCTTT
CDR3aa: CASSPPSRQNTEAFF

d_gene: .
j_gene: TRBJ1-6
v_gene: TRBV9
abundance: few
CDR3nt: TGTGCCAGCAGCGCCTCTGGGGCCTATAATTCACCCCTCCACTTT
CDR3aa: CASSASGAYNSPLHF

d_gene: TRBD1
j_gene: TRBJ2-1
v_gene: TRBV2
abundance: once
CDR3nt: TGTGCCAGCAGTGCGACGGGACAGTGGTACAATGAGCAGTTCTTC
CDR3aa: CASSATGQWYNEQFF

d_gene: .
j_gene: TRBJ2-7
v_gene: TRBV3-1
abundance: .
CDR3nt: TGTGCCAGCAGCCAGACCCCATCGTCGAACGAGCAGTACTTC
CDR3aa: CASSQTPSSNEQYF

d_gene: .
j_gene: TRBJ2-3
v_gene: TRBV28
abundance: .
CDR3nt: TGTGCCAGCGCTTTATGGACGGGCGGAGATACGCAGTATTTT
CDR3aa: CASALWTGGDTQYF

d_gene: .
j_gene: TRBJ2-6
v_gene: TRBV4-1
abundance: .
CDR3nt: TGCGCCAGCAGCCCGGCACTGAGCGTCTCTGGGGCCAACGTCCTGACTTTC
CDR3aa: CASSPALSVSGANVLTF

d_gene: TRBD2
j_gene: TRBJ2-5
v_gene: TRBV29-1
abundance: .
CDR3nt: TGCAGCGCAGGGACTAGCGGGGCATACAATGAGCAGTACTTC
CDR3aa: CSAGTSGAYNEQYF

d_gene: .
j_gene: TRBJ2-6
v_gene: TRBV28
abundance: .
CDR3nt: TGTGCCAGCAGTTTAAGAGAGGGCCGAAGCTCTGGGGCCAACGTCCTGACTTTC
CDR3aa: CASSLREGRSSGANVLTF

d_gene: TRBD1
j_gene: TRBJ2-7
v_gene: TRBV10-3
abundance: .
CDR3nt: TGTGCCATCAGCGACCGGGACAGTACCTACGAGCAGTACTTC
CDR3aa: CAISDRDSTYEQYF

d_gene: .
j_gene: TRBJ2-1
v_gene: TRBV21-1
abundance: .
CDR3nt: TGTGCCAGCAGCATCGGACAGGGGAGCCACAATGAGCAGTTCTTC
CDR3aa: CASSIGQGSHNEQFF

d_gene: .
j_gene: TRBJ1-1
v_gene: TRBV20-1
abundance: .
CDR3nt: TGCAGTGCTGCAGGGGACACTGAAGCTTTCTTT
CDR3aa: CSAAGDTEAFF

d_gene: .
j_gene: TRBJ2-1
v_gene: TRBV6-5
abundance: .
CDR3nt: TGTGCCAGCCGTCGCGAGCTCTACAATGAGCAGTTCTTC
CDR3aa: CASRRELYNEQFF

d_gene: .
j_gene: TRBJ2-3
v_gene: TRBV28
abundance: .
CDR3nt: TGTGCCAGCACCCCCAGGTTGGGGAGAGCAGATACGCAGTATTTT
CDR3aa: CASTPRLGRADTQYF

d_gene: .
j_gene: TRBJ2-1
v_gene: TRBV7-9
abundance: once
CDR3nt: TGTGCCAGCAGCTTAGTGGGACCAGCTCGCAATGAGCAGTTCTTC
CDR3aa: CASSLVGPARNEQFF

d_gene: .
j_gene: TRBJ2-2
v_gene: TRBV3-1
abundance: .
CDR3nt: TGTGCCAGCAGCCAATCCTGGGAGCTGTTTTTT
CDR3aa: CASSQSWELFF

d_gene: .
j_gene: TRBJ2-1
v_gene: TRBV5-1
abundance: .
CDR3nt: TGCGCCAGCAGCTTTGGTAGCGGAGGGGGGCACAATGAGCAGTTCTTC
CDR3aa: CASSFGSGGGHNEQFF

d_gene: .
j_gene: TRBJ2-5
v_gene: TRBV3-1
abundance: .
CDR3nt: TGTGCCAGCAGCCAAGACGTCGCGCGGGGAGGCCAGTACTTC
CDR3aa: CASSQDVARGGQYF

d_gene: .
j_gene: TRBJ2-3
v_gene: TRBV5-1
abundance: .
CDR3nt: TGCGCCAGCACCCAGATGGCCGGGGGAGTGAGCACAGATACGCAGTATTTT
CDR3aa: CASTQMAGGVSTDTQYF

d_gene: TRBD1
j_gene: TRBJ2-7
v_gene: TRBV3-1
abundance: .
CDR3nt: TGTGCCAGCAGCCTGCAGGGGGCGAACAGGGTGCAGTACTTC
CDR3aa: CASSLQGANRVQYF

d_gene: .
j_gene: TRBJ1-1
v_gene: TRBV2
abundance: .
CDR3nt: TGTGCCAGCAGTGACGGACGGGGCACTGAGGCTTTCTTT
CDR3aa: CASSDGRGTEAFF

d_gene: .
j_gene: TRBJ2-5
v_gene: TRBV5-1
abundance: once
CDR3nt: TGCGCCAGCAGCTGGGAAGGTGAGGAGACCCAGTACTTC
CDR3aa: CASSWEGEETQYF

d_gene: TRBD2
j_gene: TRBJ2-5
v_gene: TRBV2
abundance: .
CDR3nt: TGTGCCAGCGGCATAGCGGGGGGGCCAGAGACCCAGTACTTC
CDR3aa: CASGIAGGPETQYF